One sample yielded the 5 T cell receptor beta chains listed below, sequenced in a study of OX40 agonist ivuxolimab in advanced cancers. This table comes from immunoSEQ multiplex PCR, and its TCRdb copy is limited to in-frame clones, with some not included. The top ten hold about 0.31% of the sample, which has under 100,000 clones, roughly 89% seen once. The sequencing used CD4+ or CD8+ T cells sorted from blood, collected in a trial of the OX40 agonist ivuxolimab. The source is an adult with an advanced solid tumor such as melanoma, head and neck, liver or kidney cancer.

By sample fraction, this clone is medium-sized. The J gene is TRBJ1-6, the V gene TRBV2; 7 nucleotides line up with TRBD1. The J segment lost 7 bases and the V segment lost 5 bases, leaving 5 bases of the junction unmatched. The CDR3 spans 14 residues. Germline CDR1 is SNHLY and CDR2 is FYNNEI. The CDR3 sequence: CASSPTGNNSPLHF. The CDR3 nucleotides read TGTGCCAGCAGTCCGACAGGGAACAATTCACCCCTCCACTTT.

The chain is built from TRBV4-3 and TRBJ2-2; D not certain. Between the trimmed V and J ends, which lost 0 bases and 7 bases, there was a span of 9 bases. Germline lookup yields CDR1 LGHNA and CDR2 YSLEER. The CDR3 length is 14 residues. The CDR3 coding sequence is TGCGCCAGCAGCCAAGAGGGGTTATTCGGGGAGCTGTTTTTT. Its protein is CASSQEGLFGELFF.

The CDR3 protein is CASSMAGLPVRGNIQYF. The CDR3 DNA is TGTGCCAGTAGTATGGCGGGCCTCCCAGTCAGAGGGAACATTCAGTACTTC. The chain carries TRBV19 and TRBJ2-4; a weak D match, TRBD2 (5 bases). From germline, CDR1 is LNHDA and CDR2 SQIVND (reference sequence). V was clipped by 3 bases and J by 7 bases, with 22 bases between them. CDR3 size: 17 residues.

In this sample, this clone turned up once. The rearrangement links TRBV29-1 to TRBJ1-1; D is perhaps TRBD1 (6 bases). V was pared by 3 bases and J by 0 bases, with 11 bases between. The length of the CDR3 is 14 residues. Germline lookup yields CDR1 SQVTM and CDR2 ANQGSEA. The CDR3 nucleotides read TGCAGCGTTGACTACGGACAGATGAACACTGAAGCTTTCTTT. Encoded protein: CSVDYGQMNTEAFF.

This clone was detected only once. This rearrangement joins TRBV5-1 to TRBJ2-3; D is perhaps TRBD1 (6 bases). V lost 0 bases and J 5 bases, leaving 16 bases between the germline ends. Germline CDR1 is SGHRS and CDR2 is YFSETQ. The CDR3 length is 16 residues. The CDR3 spells CASSLEGGRLVDTQYF. In DNA form, the CDR3 reads TGCGCCAGCAGCTTGGAAGGGGGTAGGTTAGTAGATACGCAGTATTTT. Complete variable domain (other parts from reference TRBV5-1 and TRBJ2-3): KAGVTQTPRYLIKTRGQQVTLSCSPISGHRSVSWYQQTPGQGLQFLFEYFSETQRNKGNFPGRFSGRQFSNSRSEMNVSTLELGDSALYLCASSLEGGRLVDTQYFGPGTRLTVL.